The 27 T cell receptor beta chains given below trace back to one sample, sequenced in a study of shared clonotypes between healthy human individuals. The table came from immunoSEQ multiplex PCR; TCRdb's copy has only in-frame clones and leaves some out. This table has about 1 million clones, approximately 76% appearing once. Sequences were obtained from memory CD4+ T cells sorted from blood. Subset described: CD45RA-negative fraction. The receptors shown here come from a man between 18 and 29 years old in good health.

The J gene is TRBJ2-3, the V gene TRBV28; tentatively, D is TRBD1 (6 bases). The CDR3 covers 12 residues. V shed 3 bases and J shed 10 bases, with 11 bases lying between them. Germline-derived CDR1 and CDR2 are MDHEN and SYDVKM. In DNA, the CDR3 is TGTGCCAGCAGTTTTACAGGGCGTTCGCAGTATTTT. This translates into CASSFTGRSQYF.

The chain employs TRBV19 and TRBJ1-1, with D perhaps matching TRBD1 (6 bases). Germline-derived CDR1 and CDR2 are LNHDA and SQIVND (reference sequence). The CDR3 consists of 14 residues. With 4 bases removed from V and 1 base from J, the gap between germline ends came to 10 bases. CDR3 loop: CASSKGEKNTEAFF. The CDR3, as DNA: TGTGCCAGTAGTAAGGGGGAGAAGAACACTGAAGCTTTCTTT.

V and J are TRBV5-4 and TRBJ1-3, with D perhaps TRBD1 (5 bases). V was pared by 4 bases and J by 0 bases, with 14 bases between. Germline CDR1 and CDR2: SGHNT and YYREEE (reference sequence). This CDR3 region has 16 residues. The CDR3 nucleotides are TGTGCCAGCAGCCCTGGGACCCTGCGCTCTGGAAACACCATATATTTT. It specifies CASSPGTLRSGNTIYF. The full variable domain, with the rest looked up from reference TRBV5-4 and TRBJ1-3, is ETGVTQSPTHLIKTRGQQVTLRCSSQSGHNTVSWYQQALGQGPQFIFQYYREEENGRGNFPPRFSGLQFPNYSSELNVNALELDDSALYLCASSPGTLRSGNTIYFGEGSWLTVV.

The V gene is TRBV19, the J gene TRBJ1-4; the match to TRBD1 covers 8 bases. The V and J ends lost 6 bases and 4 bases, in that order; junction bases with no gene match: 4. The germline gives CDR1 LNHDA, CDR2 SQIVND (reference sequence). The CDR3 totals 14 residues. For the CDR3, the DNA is TGTGCCAGTAGAGGACAGGGCGGTAATGAAAAACTGTTTTTT. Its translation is CASRGQGGNEKLFF.

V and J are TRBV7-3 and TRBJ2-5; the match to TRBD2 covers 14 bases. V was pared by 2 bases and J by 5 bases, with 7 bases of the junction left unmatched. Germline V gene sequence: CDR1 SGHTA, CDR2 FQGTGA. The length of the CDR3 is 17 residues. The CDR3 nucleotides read TGTGCCAGCAGCTTAGGAGGACTAGCGGGGGGTATCGAGACCCAGTACTTC. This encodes CASSLGGLAGGIETQYF.

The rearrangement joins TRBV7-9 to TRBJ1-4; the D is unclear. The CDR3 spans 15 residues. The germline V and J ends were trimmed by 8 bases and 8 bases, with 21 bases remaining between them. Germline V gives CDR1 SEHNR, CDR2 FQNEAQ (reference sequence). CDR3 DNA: TGTGCCAGCGGATCCTCCGTCTCCGAGCGGGAAAAACTGTTTTTT. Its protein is CASGSSVSEREKLFF.

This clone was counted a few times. The CDR3 coding sequence is TGTGCCAGCAGCCGTTGGACAGGAAAGGGCGGCGAGCAGTACTTC. As protein: CASSRWTGKGGEQYF. V is TRBV7-2 and J is TRBJ2-7; 7 bases are a match to TRBD1. V dropped 5 bases and J dropped 6; count of bases not matched to a gene: 13. The CDR3 extends over 15 amino acids. Germline assignment: CDR1 SGHTA and CDR2 FQGNSA.

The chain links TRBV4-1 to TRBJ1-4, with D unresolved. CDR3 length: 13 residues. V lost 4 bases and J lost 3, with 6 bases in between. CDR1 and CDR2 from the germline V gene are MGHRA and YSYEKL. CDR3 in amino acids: CASSLLANEKLFF. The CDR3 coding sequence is TGCGCCAGCAGCCTCCTAGCTAATGAAAAACTGTTTTTT.

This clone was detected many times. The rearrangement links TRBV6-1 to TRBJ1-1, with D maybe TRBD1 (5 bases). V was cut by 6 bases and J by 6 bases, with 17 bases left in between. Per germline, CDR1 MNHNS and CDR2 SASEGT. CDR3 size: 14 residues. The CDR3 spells CASRRGETTAEAFF. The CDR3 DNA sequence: TGTGCCAGCAGGCGGGGGGAGACAACGGCTGAAGCTTTCTTT.

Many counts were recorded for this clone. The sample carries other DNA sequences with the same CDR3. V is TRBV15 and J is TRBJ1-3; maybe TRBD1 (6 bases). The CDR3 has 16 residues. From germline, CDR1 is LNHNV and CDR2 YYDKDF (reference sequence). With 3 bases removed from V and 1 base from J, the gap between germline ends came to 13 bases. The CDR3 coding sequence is TGTGCCACCAGCAGGGGAACAGGGACTTCTGGAAACACCATATATTTT. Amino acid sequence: CATSRGTGTSGNTIYF.

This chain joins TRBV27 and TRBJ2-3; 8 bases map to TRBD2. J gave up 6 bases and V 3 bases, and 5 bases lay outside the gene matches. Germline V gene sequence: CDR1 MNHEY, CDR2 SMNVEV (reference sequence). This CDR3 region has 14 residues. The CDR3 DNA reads TGTGCCAGCAGTTTTGGACTAGCCTCTGATACGCAGTATTTT. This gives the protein CASSFGLASDTQYF.

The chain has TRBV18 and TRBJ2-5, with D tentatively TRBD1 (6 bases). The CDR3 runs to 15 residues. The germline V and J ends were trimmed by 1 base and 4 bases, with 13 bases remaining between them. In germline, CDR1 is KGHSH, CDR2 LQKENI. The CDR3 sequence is CASSPQQGSSETQYF. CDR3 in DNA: TGTGCCAGCTCACCACAACAGGGTAGTTCAGAGACCCAGTACTTC.

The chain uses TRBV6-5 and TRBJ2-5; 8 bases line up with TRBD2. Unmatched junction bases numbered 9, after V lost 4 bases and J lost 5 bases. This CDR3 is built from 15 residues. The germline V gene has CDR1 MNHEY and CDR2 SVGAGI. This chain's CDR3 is CASSFTRGARETQYF. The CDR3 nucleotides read TGTGCCAGCAGTTTCACGCGGGGGGCCAGGGAGACCCAGTACTTC.

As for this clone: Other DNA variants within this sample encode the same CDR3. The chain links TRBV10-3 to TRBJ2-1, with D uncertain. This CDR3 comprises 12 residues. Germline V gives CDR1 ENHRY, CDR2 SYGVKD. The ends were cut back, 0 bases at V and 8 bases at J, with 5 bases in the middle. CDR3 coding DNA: TGTGCCATCAGTGAGTCAGGCGATGAGCAGTTCTTC. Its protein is CAISESGDEQFF.

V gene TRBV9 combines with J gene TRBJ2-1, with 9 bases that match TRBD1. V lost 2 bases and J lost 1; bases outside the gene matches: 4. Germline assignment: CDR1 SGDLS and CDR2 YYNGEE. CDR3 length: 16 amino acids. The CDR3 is CASSVGTGTSYNEQFF. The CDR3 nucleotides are TGTGCCAGCAGCGTCGGGACAGGGACATCCTACAATGAGCAGTTCTTC.

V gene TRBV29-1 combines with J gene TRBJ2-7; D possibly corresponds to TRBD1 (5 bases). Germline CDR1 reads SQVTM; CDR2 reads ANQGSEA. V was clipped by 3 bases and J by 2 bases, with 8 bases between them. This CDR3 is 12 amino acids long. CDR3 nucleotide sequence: TGCAGCGTTGAGGCAGGGACCTACGAGCAGTACTTC. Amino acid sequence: CSVEAGTYEQYF.

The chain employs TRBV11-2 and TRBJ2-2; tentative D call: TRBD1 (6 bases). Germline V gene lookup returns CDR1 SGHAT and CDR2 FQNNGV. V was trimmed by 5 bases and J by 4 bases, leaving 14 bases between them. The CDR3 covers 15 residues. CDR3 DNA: TGTGCCAGCAGCCTGGACAGACTGGGCACCGGGGAGCTGTTTTTT. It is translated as CASSLDRLGTGELFF. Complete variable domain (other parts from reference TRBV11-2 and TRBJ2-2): EAGVAQSPRYKIIEKRQSVAFWCNPISGHATLYWYQQILGQGPKLLIQFQNNGVVDDSQLPKDRFSAERLKGVDSTLKIQPAKLEDSAVYLCASSLDRLGTGELFFGEGSRLTVL.

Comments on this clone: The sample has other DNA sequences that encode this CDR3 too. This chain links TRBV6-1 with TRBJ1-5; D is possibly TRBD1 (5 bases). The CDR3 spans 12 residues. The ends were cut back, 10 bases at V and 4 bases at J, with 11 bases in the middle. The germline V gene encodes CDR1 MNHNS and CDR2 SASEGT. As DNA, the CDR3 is TGTGCCATCGGGACTGCTAATCAGCCCCAGCATTTT. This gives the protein CAIGTANQPQHF.

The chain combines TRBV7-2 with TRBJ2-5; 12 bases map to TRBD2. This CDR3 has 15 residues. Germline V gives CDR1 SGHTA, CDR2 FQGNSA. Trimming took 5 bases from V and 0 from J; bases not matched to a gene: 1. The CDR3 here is CASSPSGRDQETQYF. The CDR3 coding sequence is TGTGCCAGCAGCCCTAGCGGGAGGGACCAAGAGACCCAGTACTTC.

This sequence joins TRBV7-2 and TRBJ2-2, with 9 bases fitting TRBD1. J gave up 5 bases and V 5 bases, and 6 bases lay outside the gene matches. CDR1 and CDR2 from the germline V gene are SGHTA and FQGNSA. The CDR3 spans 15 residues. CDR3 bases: TGTGCCAGCAGCCAGAACAGGGGGCCGACCGGGGAGCTGTTTTTT. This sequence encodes CASSQNRGPTGELFF.

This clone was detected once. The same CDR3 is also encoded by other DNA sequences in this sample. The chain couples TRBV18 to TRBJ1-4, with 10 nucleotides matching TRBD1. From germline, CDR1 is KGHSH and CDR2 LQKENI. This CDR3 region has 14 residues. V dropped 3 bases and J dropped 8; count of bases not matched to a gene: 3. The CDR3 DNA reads TGTGCCAGCTCACCCGGACAGGGGGAGGAAAAACTGTTTTTT. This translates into CASSPGQGEEKLFF.

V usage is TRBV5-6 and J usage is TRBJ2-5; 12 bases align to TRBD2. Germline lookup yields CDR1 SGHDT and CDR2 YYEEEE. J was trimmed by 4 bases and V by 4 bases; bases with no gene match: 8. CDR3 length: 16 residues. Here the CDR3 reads CASSRTSGELLETQYF. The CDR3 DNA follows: TGTGCCAGCAGCAGGACTAGCGGGGAGTTATTAGAGACCCAGTACTTC.

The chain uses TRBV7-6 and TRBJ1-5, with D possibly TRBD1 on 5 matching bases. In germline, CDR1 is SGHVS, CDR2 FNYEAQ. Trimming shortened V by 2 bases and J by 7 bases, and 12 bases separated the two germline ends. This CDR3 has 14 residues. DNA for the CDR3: TGTGCCAGCAGCTTAATGGGGGAGAAACAGCCCCAGCATTTT. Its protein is CASSLMGEKQPQHF.

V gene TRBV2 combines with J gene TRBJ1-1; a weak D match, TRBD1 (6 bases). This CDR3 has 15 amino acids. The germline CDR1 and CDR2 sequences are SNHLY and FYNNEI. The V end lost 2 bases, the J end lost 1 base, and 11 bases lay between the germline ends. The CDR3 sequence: CASSETTGSNTEAFF. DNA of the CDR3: TGTGCCAGCAGTGAAACCACAGGGTCGAACACTGAAGCTTTCTTT.

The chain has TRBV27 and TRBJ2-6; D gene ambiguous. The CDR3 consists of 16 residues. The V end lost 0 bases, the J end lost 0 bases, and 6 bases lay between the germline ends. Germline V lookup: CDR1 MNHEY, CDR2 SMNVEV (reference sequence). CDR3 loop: CASSLSQFSGANVLTF. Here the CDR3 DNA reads TGTGCCAGCAGTTTATCTCAATTCTCTGGGGCCAACGTCCTGACTTTC.

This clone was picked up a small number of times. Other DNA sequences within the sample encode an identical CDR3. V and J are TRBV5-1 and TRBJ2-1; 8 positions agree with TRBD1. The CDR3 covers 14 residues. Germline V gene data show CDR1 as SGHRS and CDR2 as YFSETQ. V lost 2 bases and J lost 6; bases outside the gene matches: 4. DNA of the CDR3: TGCGCCAGCAGCTTAGGACAGGGCTTCAATGAGCAGTTCTTC. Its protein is CASSLGQGFNEQFF. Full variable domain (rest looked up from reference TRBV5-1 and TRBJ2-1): KAGVTQTPRYLIKTRGQQVTLSCSPISGHRSVSWYQQTPGQGLQFLFEYFSETQRNKGNFPGRFSGRQFSNSRSEMNVSTLELGDSALYLCASSLGQGFNEQFFGPGTRLTVL.

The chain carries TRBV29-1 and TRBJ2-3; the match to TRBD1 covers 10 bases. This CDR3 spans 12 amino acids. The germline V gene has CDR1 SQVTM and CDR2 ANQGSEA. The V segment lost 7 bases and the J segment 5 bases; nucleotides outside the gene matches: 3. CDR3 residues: CSAGQGEDTQYF. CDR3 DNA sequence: TGCAGCGCAGGACAGGGGGAAGATACGCAGTATTTT.